This T cell receptor (beta chain) was identified in a study of tumor-infiltrating lymphocytes in primary liver carcinoma. General study points: Pairs comparing tumor with adjacent tissue or blood overlapped less than pairs drawn from tumor regions.

Turning to this clonotype: Its target is not known.

Total RNA and DNA came together from about 21-30 mg of bulk tissue without cell sorting. cDNA specific to TCR beta was made from 450 to 500 ng of total RNA, with a constant-region primer employed for priming. TCR beta libraries came from three nested multiplex PCR rounds using slightly modified ARM-PCR. Primers for the first two PCR rounds were TRBV1-TRBV30 forward primers and a C-beta reverse primer (approximately 10 cycles per round). TCRdb processed the multiplex PCR reads anew with MiXCR; each CDR3 protein has one entry. The sample lists tens of thousands of distinct CDR3 sequences; roughly 80% were seen once. V gave up 5 bases and J gave up 0 bases, with 11 bases separating them. This CDR3 spans 13 amino acids. The germline V gene encodes CDR1 SQVTM and CDR2 ANQGSEA.

This clonotype was sampled from a man aged 40-55 years with primary liver carcinoma and hepatitis B virus infection. Sample: tumor-adjacent normal liver tissue. This chain uses TRBV29-1 with TRBJ2-7, with D unresolved. The CDR3 region is CSVMTGYSYEQYF. DNA of the CDR3: TGCAGCGTTATGACTGGGTACTCCTACGAGCAGTACTTC.